Each of the 23 T cell receptor beta chains below was sequenced from the same sample in a study of T cell responses to AZD1222 COVID-19 vaccine (dated by TCRdb to 2020 to 2023). The protocol used for the library was the immunoSEQ multiplex PCR assay. TCRdb mirrors the immuneACCESS table, restricted to in-frame sequences. Some clones are absent from its copies; in checked studies, under half trace to an unresolved V gene, and the reason for the others is unknown. A total of 95,000 to 110,000 clones appear in this sample, around 92% of them only once. Less than 8% of the sample goes to the ten largest clones. The time point label, read with the paper, signifies: baseline before first vaccination. Sequenced here: peripheral blood, sampled on day 0 of AZD1222 vaccination. These receptors were obtained from an adult in good health.

The chain carries TRBV19 and TRBJ2-4; 7 bases are shared with TRBD1. This CDR3 has 16 amino acids. Looked up from germline, CDR1 is LNHDA and CDR2 is SQIVND (reference sequence). Trimming took 5 bases from V and 0 from J; bases not matched to a gene: 7. For the CDR3, the DNA is TGTGCCAGTAGTGAGGGACAGTCCTTAGCCAAAAACATTCAGTACTTC. Translated: CASSEGQSLAKNIQYF.

This clone has only a few counts. The chain is built from TRBV11-2 and TRBJ1-2; 10 bases agree with TRBD1. CDR3 length: 15 amino acids. Trimming removed 5 bases from V and 8 bases from J; junction bases left unmatched: 11. The germline CDR1 and CDR2 sequences are SGHAT and FQNNGV. The CDR3 DNA follows: TGTGCCAGCAGCCCACGGGTGGGGACAGGGGCCGGCTACACCTTC. Protein product: CASSPRVGTGAGYTF. Complete variable domain (other parts from reference TRBV11-2 and TRBJ1-2): EAGVAQSPRYKIIEKRQSVAFWCNPISGHATLYWYQQILGQGPKLLIQFQNNGVVDDSQLPKDRFSAERLKGVDSTLKIQPAKLEDSAVYLCASSPRVGTGAGYTFGSGTRLTVV.

This sequence joins TRBV2 and TRBJ2-1; D call uncertain. V dropped 5 bases and J dropped 10 bases, with 15 bases sitting between them. The CDR3 totals 13 residues. Germline CDR1 SNHLY, CDR2 FYNNEI. The CDR3 DNA follows: TGTGCCAGCAGTCCTTCTGGGATTGACGAGCAGTTCTTC. This sequence encodes CASSPSGIDEQFF.

The chain links TRBV7-9 to TRBJ1-6, with 10 bases aligning to TRBD1. Germline V gives CDR1 SEHNR, CDR2 FQNEAQ (reference sequence). Germline trimming cut 7 bases from V and 7 bases from J; bases unmatched to any gene: 10. CDR3 length equals 16 residues. The CDR3 region is CASTPYGTGENSPLHF. In nucleotides, the CDR3 is TGTGCCAGCACCCCCTACGGGACAGGGGAAAATTCACCCCTCCACTTT.

This chain uses TRBV3-1 (or the pseudogene TRBV3-2) with TRBJ2-6; no reliable D call. V was cut by 3 bases and J by 2 bases, with 5 bases left in between. The germline gives CDR1 LGHDT, CDR2 YNNKEL (reference sequence). The CDR3 is 14 residues long. CDR3 coding DNA: TGTGCCAGCAGCCACGACCCTGGGGCCAACGTCCTGACTTTC. It specifies CASSHDPGANVLTF.

This chain joins TRBV11-3 and TRBJ2-2, with 7 bases lining up with TRBD1. J gave up 6 bases and V 6 bases, and 7 bases lay outside the gene matches. The CDR3 is 14 amino acids. The V gene's germline CDR1 is SGHNT and CDR2 YENEEA. The CDR3 DNA is TGTGCCAGCAGTTTACAGGGGTTGTCCGGGGAGCTGTTTTTT. Protein product: CASSLQGLSGELFF.

This chain uses TRBV18 with TRBJ1-1; D is unresolved. Trimming stripped 3 bases from V and 5 bases from J, with 10 bases between. CDR1 is KGHSH and CDR2 is LQKENI in the germline V gene. The CDR3 sequence is 13 residues long. The CDR3 loop is CASSPPGETEAFF. The CDR3 region has the DNA TGTGCCAGCTCACCGCCCGGGGAAACTGAAGCTTTCTTT.

This chain joins TRBV20-1 and TRBJ2-4, with 8 nucleotides matching TRBD1. V lost 3 bases to trimming and J lost 1 base; unmatched junction nucleotides: 5. CDR1 is DFQATT and CDR2 is SNEGSKA in the germline V gene (reference sequence). The CDR3 runs 15 residues. The CDR3 is CSASFDRGAKNIQYF. CDR3 nucleotide sequence: TGCAGTGCTAGTTTCGACAGGGGTGCCAAAAACATTCAGTACTTC.

This chain connects TRBV28 to TRBJ2-3, with TRBD2 identical over 10 bases. The CDR3 covers 14 residues. V lost 5 bases, J lost 3 bases, and 2 bases stayed unmatched. Germline CDR1 and CDR2: MDHEN and SYDVKM. The CDR3 reads CASSRLAGTDTQYF. Here the CDR3 DNA reads TGTGCCAGCAGTCGACTAGCGGGTACAGATACGCAGTATTTT.

The chain carries TRBV5-1 and TRBJ2-2; possible D gene TRBD2, 5 bases. CDR3 size: 14 residues. Germline-derived CDR1 and CDR2 are SGHRS and YFSETQ. V was shortened by 9 bases and J by 0 bases, with 12 bases between the two germline ends. DNA of the CDR3: TGCGCCACCAGATCCGGGACGAACACCGGGGAGCTGTTTTTT. Amino acids: CATRSGTNTGELFF.

DNA for the CDR3: TGCGCCAGCAGACAGGGGGCGGGCTATGGCTACACCTTC. Translation gives CASRQGAGYGYTF. The chain combines TRBV4-3 with TRBJ1-2; 9 bases fit TRBD1. The CDR3 totals 13 residues. The ends lost 6 bases at V and 4 bases at J; junction bases unmatched: 3. The germline V gene has CDR1 LGHNA and CDR2 YSLEER.

The genes are TRBV6-2 or TRBV6-3 and TRBJ2-3; D possibly matches TRBD1 or TRBD2 (7 bases each). This CDR3 comprises 18 residues. Germline CDR1 is MNHEY and CDR2 is SVGEGT. The V end lost 4 bases, the J end lost 0 bases, and 20 bases lay between the germline ends. In DNA, the CDR3 is TGTGCCAGCAGTTCCATCGGGACAGCGGGGACTAGCACAGATACGCAGTATTTT. Encoded protein: CASSSIGTAGTSTDTQYF.

J is TRBJ1-1 and V is TRBV7-2, with D perhaps matching TRBD1 (6 bases). The CDR3 runs 15 residues. Germline CDR1 reads SGHTA; CDR2 reads FQGNSA. With 5 bases removed from V and 5 bases from J, the gap between germline ends came to 18 bases. CDR3 residues: CASSTGRRGRTEAFF. DNA for the CDR3: TGTGCCAGCAGCACAGGACGCAGGGGCCGGACTGAAGCTTTCTTT. Full variable domain (rest looked up from reference TRBV7-2 and TRBJ1-1): GAGVSQSPSNKVTEKGKDVELRCDPISGHTALYWYRQSLGQGLEFLIYFQGNSAPDKSGLPSDRFSAERTGGSVSTLTIQRTQQEDSAVYLCASSTGRRGRTEAFFGQGTRLTVV.

The chain recombines TRBV5-1 with TRBJ2-3; a possible D gene is TRBD2 (6 bases). This CDR3 contains 16 residues. V lost 3 bases to trimming and J lost 1 base, with 15 bases between them. The germline gives CDR1 SGHRS, CDR2 YFSETQ. Here the CDR3 DNA reads TGCGCCAGCAGCTCTACTCCGGGGGACGGCACAGATACGCAGTATTTT. Translation gives CASSSTPGDGTDTQYF.

This clone showed up just once. The rearrangement links TRBV5-4 to TRBJ1-1; D not resolved. This CDR3 region has 16 residues. The V end lost 1 base, the J end lost 0 bases, and 13 bases lay between the germline ends. CDR1 and CDR2 from the germline V gene are SGHNT and YYREEE (reference sequence). In nucleotides, the CDR3 is TGTGCCAGCAGCTTGCGTCCGGGAGGGATGAACACTGAAGCTTTCTTT. This codes for CASSLRPGGMNTEAFF.

The chain couples TRBV18 to TRBJ1-4; D call uncertain. V lost 6 bases to trimming and J lost 4 bases, with 15 bases between them. The CDR3 has 15 amino acids. The germline CDR1 and CDR2 sequences are KGHSH and LQKENI. CDR3 sequence (DNA): TGTGCCAGCTCCCCAGAAGGGCACCGTAATGAAAAACTGTTTTTT. This codes for CASSPEGHRNEKLFF.

This sequence joins TRBV28 and TRBJ1-1, with D hard to call. This CDR3 comprises 12 residues. Trimming removed 4 bases at V and 1 base at J, with 4 bases between. The germline V gene encodes CDR1 MDHEN and CDR2 SYDVKM. CDR3: CASSSGNTEAFF. The CDR3 bases are TGTGCCAGCAGTTCTGGGAACACTGAAGCTTTCTTT.

The count of this clone is one. The V call is TRBV15, the J call TRBJ1-5; TRBD1 matches 8 bases. CDR1 and CDR2 (germline): LNHNV, YYDKDF (reference sequence). The CDR3 is 18 amino acids. V shed 4 bases, J shed 3 bases, and the junction held 14 bases outside the gene matches. The DNA for the CDR3 is TGTGCCACCAGCAACCGGGGGACAGGAGTGCTTTACAATCAGCCCCAGCATTTT. Protein: CATSNRGTGVLYNQPQHF. The whole variable domain, remainder taken from reference TRBV15 and TRBJ1-5, is DAMVIQNPRYQVTQFGKPVTLSCSQTLNHNVMYWYQQKSSQAPKLLFHYYDKDFNNEADTPDNFQSRRPNTSFCFLDIRSPGLGDTAMYLCATSNRGTGVLYNQPQHFGDGTRLSIL.

The rearrangement uses TRBV12-3 or TRBV12-4 and TRBJ1-1; a weak D match, TRBD1 (5 bases). The CDR3 extends over 13 amino acids. V lost 3 bases and J 7 bases, leaving 12 bases between the germline ends. The CDR3 DNA sequence: TGTGCCAGCAGTTTGGGGCGATTTGTTGAAGCTTTCTTT. Protein product: CASSLGRFVEAFF.

V is TRBV9 and J is TRBJ1-4; D not resolved. The germline V and J ends were trimmed by 3 bases and 12 bases, with 18 bases remaining between them. Germline loops: CDR1 SGDLS, CDR2 YYNGEE. CDR3 size: 14 residues. DNA for the CDR3: TGTGCCAGCAGCGGACCTCGAAGTAAGGGAGAACTGTTTTTT. Protein sequence: CASSGPRSKGELFF.

This clone was seen once. The chain links TRBV27 to TRBJ1-2; tentatively, D is TRBD1 (6 bases). Germline CDR1 reads MNHEY; CDR2 reads SMNVEV (reference sequence). V lost 1 base, J lost 4 bases, and 16 bases lay in between. The CDR3 totals 16 residues. The CDR3 coding sequence is TGTGCCAGCAGTTTATTGGGCCGGGGGCCGGGCTATGGCTACACCTTC. Protein product: CASSLLGRGPGYGYTF.

V is TRBV10-2 and J is TRBJ2-1, with TRBD2 identical over 13 bases. Germline V gives CDR1 WSHSY, CDR2 SAAADI. The CDR3 covers 15 residues. J lost 7 bases, V lost 8 bases, and 8 bases had no gene match. The CDR3 coding sequence is TGCGCCAGCGCTACCGGACTAGCGGGAGTGAATGAGCAGTTCTTC. It encodes CASATGLAGVNEQFF.

V gene TRBV29-1 combines with J gene TRBJ1-2; the D gene is possibly TRBD1 (6 bases). The V gene lost 6 bases and the J gene lost 0 bases, with 14 bases spanning the gap. This CDR3 comprises 14 residues. Germline lookup yields CDR1 SQVTM and CDR2 ANQGSEA. The DNA for the CDR3 is TGCAGCGTGGGGGCAGGGTGGCCTAACTATGGCTACACCTTC. This gives the protein CSVGAGWPNYGYTF.